Presented here are 13 T cell receptor beta chains from one specimen sequenced in a study of cytomegalovirus exposure and HLA in healthy donors. The PCR made use of 60 Vbeta and 13 Jbeta primers. Sequenced by immunoSEQ multiplex PCR; TCRdb stores in-frame clones only, minus some. This sample has over 90,000 clones; roughly 77% occur once, and the top ten carry around 10%. The sequencing input was PBMCs. The receptors derive from a woman aged 18 to 35 in good health and CMV-seropositive.

This chain connects TRBV5-6 to TRBJ1-5, with a tentative D call TRBD1 (5 bases). CDR3 length equals 14 residues. Looked up from germline, CDR1 is SGHDT and CDR2 is YYEEEE. Trimming took 0 bases from V and 3 from J, leaving 7 bases between them. The DNA of the CDR3 is TGTGCCAGCAGCTTGGTGGGACTCAATCAGCCCCAGCATTTT. This encodes CASSLVGLNQPQHF.

Turning to this clone: Other DNA sequences in the same sample also yield this CDR3. The V and J genes are TRBV10-3 and TRBJ2-7, with 7 bases that match TRBD1. Germline loops: CDR1 ENHRY, CDR2 SYGVKD. This CDR3 is built from 13 residues. With V trimmed by 6 bases and J by 4 bases, 6 bases remained unmatched. The CDR3 reads CAISRQGTYEQYF. The CDR3 coding sequence is TGTGCCATCAGCCGACAGGGAACTTACGAGCAGTACTTC.

This chain uses TRBV29-1 with TRBJ2-5; TRBD2 matches 8 bases. Trimming removed 1 base from V and 7 bases from J; junction bases left unmatched: 8. The CDR3 runs to 14 residues. Per the germline V gene, CDR1 is SQVTM and CDR2 is ANQGSEA. The CDR3 sequence is CSVEGIAGLGTQYF. For the CDR3, the DNA is TGCAGCGTTGAAGGTATAGCGGGACTCGGGACCCAGTACTTC.

The V and J genes are TRBV7-6 and TRBJ1-5, with D perhaps matching TRBD1 (5 bases). Trimming left V 5 bases short and J 3 bases short, with 8 bases between. Germline lookup yields CDR1 SGHVS and CDR2 FNYEAQ. The CDR3 contains 13 residues. The CDR3 spells CASSTTVNQPQHF. Written as DNA, the CDR3 is TGTGCCAGCAGCACGACAGTCAATCAGCCCCAGCATTTT.

This chain connects TRBV28 to TRBJ2-3, with D possibly matching TRBD1 (5 bases). The ends were cut back, 10 bases at V and 4 bases at J, with 18 bases in the middle. From germline, CDR1 is MDHEN and CDR2 SYDVKM. This CDR3 comprises 14 residues. CDR3 coding DNA: TGTGCCAACGCACATTCCAGGGCTTCAGATACGCAGTATTTT. Its translation is CANAHSRASDTQYF.

This chain joins TRBV14 and TRBJ2-7; 13 nucleotides align to TRBD2. The CDR3 is made up of 16 amino acids. Per germline, CDR1 SGHDN and CDR2 FVKESK. The J segment lost 6 bases and the V segment lost 3 bases, leaving 8 bases of the junction unmatched. For the CDR3, the DNA is TGTGCCAGCAGCCACCCCGGGGGACTAGCGGGAATCGAGCAGTACTTC. Translated, it gives CASSHPGGLAGIEQYF.

The chain carries TRBV4-3 and TRBJ2-1, with TRBD2 matching 15 bases. The CDR3 has 17 residues. Germline V gene lookup returns CDR1 LGHNA and CDR2 YSLEER. The V and J ends lost 3 bases and 9 bases, in that order; junction bases with no gene match: 9. Here the CDR3 reads CASSQPGLAGGSGEQFF. The DNA for the CDR3 is TGCGCCAGCAGCCAGCCCGGACTAGCGGGAGGGTCGGGTGAGCAGTTCTTC.

V is TRBV19 and J is TRBJ1-6, with unresolved D. The CDR3 extends over 13 amino acids. The germline gives CDR1 LNHDA, CDR2 SQIVND (reference sequence). Trimming cost V 9 bases and J 8 bases, with 14 bases left between them. CDR3 DNA: TGTGCCAGCAGTCAGGTTCGAGATTCACCCCTCCACTTT. It codes for CASSQVRDSPLHF.

V gene TRBV5-4 combines with J gene TRBJ2-5; weak D call: TRBD1 (6 bases). The V end was cut by 4 bases, the J end by 0 bases, with 13 bases between. The germline gives CDR1 SGHNT, CDR2 YYREEE (reference sequence). The length of the CDR3 is 15 residues. The DNA of the CDR3 is TGTGCCAGCAGCCACGGAACAGGGTACCAAGAGACCCAGTACTTC. Its translation is CASSHGTGYQETQYF.

The rearrangement joins TRBV5-1 to TRBJ1-1, with TRBD1 matching 8 bases. J lost 3 bases, V lost 0 bases, and 4 bases had no gene match. This CDR3 comprises 15 residues. Germline V gene sequence: CDR1 SGHRS, CDR2 YFSETQ. The CDR3 reads CASSLVGDRYTEAFF. In DNA form, the CDR3 reads TGCGCCAGCAGCTTGGTTGGGGACAGGTACACTGAAGCTTTCTTT.

The chain employs TRBV19 and TRBJ1-5; 7 bases map to TRBD1. V was pared by 6 bases and J by 0 bases, with 2 bases of the junction left unmatched. Per the germline V gene, CDR1 is LNHDA and CDR2 is SQIVND (reference sequence). The CDR3 loop spans 14 amino acids. The CDR3 nucleotides are TGTGCCAGTAGGGGACAGAGTAGCAATCAGCCCCAGCATTTT. Translation gives CASRGQSSNQPQHF.

This sequence joins TRBV5-1 and TRBJ2-3, with D tentatively TRBD2 (6 bases). This CDR3 spans 14 amino acids. The ends were cut back, 5 bases at V and 2 bases at J, with 12 bases in the middle. Per the germline V gene, CDR1 is SGHRS and CDR2 is YFSETQ. For the CDR3, the DNA is TGCGCCAGCAGTTGGGGCGGGAACACAGATACGCAGTATTTT. Translated: CASSWGGNTDTQYF.

This chain uses TRBV10-1 with TRBJ1-1, with no clear D. The CDR3 is 13 amino acids. The germline V gene has CDR1 WNHNN and CDR2 SYGVQD (reference sequence). V was pared by 2 bases and J by 4 bases, with 8 bases between. The CDR3 loop is CASSERSATEAFF. The CDR3 DNA reads TGCGCCAGCAGTGAGCGCAGTGCCACTGAAGCTTTCTTT.